These T cell receptor beta chains were read from a single sample in a study of blood T cells in healthy people across ages. MiXCR, applied by TCRdb to the 5' RACE reads, yields one record per CDR3 protein. The sample carries around 1,000,000 distinct CDR3 sequences, almost 25% recorded once. These data also featured in a second study, about T cells of mothers and their children.

The sample consisted of blood. Receptors were obtained from a girl under 10 years old in good health. CDR3s include the opening cysteine and the closing phenylalanine or tryptophan. Each record gives: clone size, D gene, J gene, V gene, CDR3 DNA, CDR3 protein. The D gene is left open where the match is weak. Clone size appears in some rows only: once, few, many, or a class for an expanded clone.

-,TRBD2,TRBJ2-7,TRBV20-1,TGCAGTGCTAGAGGGACTAGCGGAAACTACGAGCAGTACTTC,CSARGTSGNYEQYF
-,-,TRBJ2-5,TRBV28,TGTGCCAGCAGTCATAGGAGTGAGACCCAGTACTTC,CASSHRSETQYF
few,-,TRBJ2-5,TRBV20-1,TGCAGTGCTAGAGGACTCGAGGAGACCCACTACCAAGAGACCCAGTACTTC,CSARGLEETHYQETQYF
few,-,TRBJ2-4,TRBV20-1,TGCAGTGCTAGAGATCTAGTGTTTGCCAAAAACATTCAGTACTTC,CSARDLVFAKNIQYF
-,-,TRBJ1-2,TRBV28,TGTGCCAGCAGTGGACAGCCCCCCTATGGCTACACCTTC,CASSGQPPYGYTF
-,TRBD1,TRBJ1-2,TRBV12-3/TRBV12-4,TGTGCCAGCACTTCCCGCGAGACAGGGGCGGTTGGCTACACCTTC,CASTSRETGAVGYTF
-,-,TRBJ1-5,TRBV20-1,TGCAGTGCTAGGCCCCGGGGAAGCAATCAGCCCCAGCATTTT,CSARPRGSNQPQHF
-,-,TRBJ2-1,TRBV4-3,TGCGCCAGCAGCCAAGATAGCGCCCATGAGCAGTTCTTC,CASSQDSAHEQFF
few,-,TRBJ1-2,TRBV28,TGTGCCAGCAGTTTGCGGGAAACTAACTATGGCTACACCTTC,CASSLRETNYGYTF
-,TRBD2,TRBJ2-1,TRBV19,TGTGCCAGTAGTATTACGGGGGAGGGCCCGAACAATGAGCAGTTCTTC,CASSITGEGPNNEQFF
few,-,TRBJ1-2,TRBV7-9,TGTGCCAGCAGCCCACGAACCCTTTATGGCTACACCTTC,CASSPRTLYGYTF
-,TRBD1,TRBJ2-7,TRBV28,TGTACCAGCAGTTCGACAGGGGTCACCCTCGCATACGAGCAGTACTTC,CTSSSTGVTLAYEQYF
-,-,TRBJ1-1,TRBV29-1,TGCAGCGTTGGGGGACTACGGGCTGAAGCTTTCTTT,CSVGGLRAEAFF
few,-,TRBJ2-1,TRBV5-1,TGCGCCAGCAGCTTGGGAGGGCCCCCCATCAATGAGCAGTTCTTC,CASSLGGPPINEQFF
few,TRBD1,TRBJ2-5,TRBV7-2,TGTGCCAGCAGCCGAACGGACAGGTCGAAAGAGACCCAGTACTTC,CASSRTDRSKETQYF
few,-,TRBJ2-7,TRBV29-1,TGCAGCGTAGGGGGACTCCACTCCTACGAGCAGTACTTC,CSVGGLHSYEQYF
few,TRBD1,TRBJ1-1,TRBV10-3,TGTGCCATTTCGGACAGGACGAACACTGAAGCTTTCTTT,CAISDRTNTEAFF
few,-,TRBJ2-1,TRBV14,TGTGCCAGCAGCCCAAGCGGTCCTTACAATGAGCAGTTCTTC,CASSPSGPYNEQFF
many,TRBD2,TRBJ2-1,TRBV10-2,TGCGCCAGCAGTGAAGAGCGGGAGTTCGGGTTTGAGCAGTTCTTC,CASSEEREFGFEQFF
-,-,TRBJ1-2,TRBV7-2,TGTGCCAGCAGCTTAGTAAACAGCTACTACACCTTC,CASSLVNSYYTF
-,TRBD2,TRBJ2-7,TRBV29-1,TGCAGCGTTGATATGGGACTAGCGGGAAACTACGAGCAGTACTTC,CSVDMGLAGNYEQYF
few,TRBD2,TRBJ2-7,TRBV28,TGTGCCAGCAGCCCTGCGGGGGAGGTGAGGCAGTACTTC,CASSPAGEVRQYF
once,-,TRBJ2-7,TRBV12-3/TRBV12-4,TGTGTCAGCAGTTTACTCTTCGGAAACGAGCAGTACTTC,CVSSLLFGNEQYF
few,TRBD1,TRBJ1-1,TRBV29-1,TGCAGCGTAGCCACAGGGGGTGACACTGAAGCTTTCTTT,CSVATGGDTEAFF
-,-,TRBJ2-6,TRBV7-8,TGTGCCAGCAGCTTAGTTCGAGGCAGGGACCTCCTTAGTGGGGCCAACGTCCTGACTTTC,CASSLVRGRDLLSGANVLTF
many,-,TRBJ1-1,TRBV7-9,TGTGCCAGCAGCTTGACAGCGAACACTGAAGCTTTCTTT,CASSLTANTEAFF
-,TRBD2,TRBJ2-2,TRBV7-3,TGTGCCAGCAGCTCCTCTGGGGGGGTCGGGGAGCTGTTTTTT,CASSSSGGVGELFF
-,-,TRBJ1-3,TRBV28,TGTGCCAGCAGTTTATTCCAGGATTTAAACACCATATATTTT,CASSLFQDLNTIYF
-,-,TRBJ1-2,TRBV6-1,TGTGCCAGCACCGGGTGGCACCGACTCCCCATCGGGAACTATGGCTACACCTTC,CASTGWHRLPIGNYGYTF
-,TRBD2,TRBJ2-1,TRBV7-6,TGTGCCAGCAGCTTAGATTCTACGGGACTAGCGGGAATAGTGGGTATCGATGAGCAGTTCTTC,CASSLDSTGLAGIVGIDEQFF
-,-,TRBJ1-3,TRBV5-1,TGCGCCAGCAGCCGGGACCCGGTCTCTGGAAACACCATATATTTT,CASSRDPVSGNTIYF
-,-,TRBJ2-2,TRBV7-2,TGTGCCAGCAGCCTCCAGGGGGGCCCCGGGGAGCTGCTTTTT,CASSLQGGPGELLF
few,TRBD2,TRBJ2-5,TRBV12-3/TRBV12-4,TGTGCCAGCAGTACTAGCGGGGGGGGTCGTTGGGAGACCCAGTACTTC,CASSTSGGGRWETQYF
-,-,TRBJ2-6,TRBV11-3,TGTGCCAGCAGCTCGGGACACCTCTCTGGGGCCAACGTCCTGACTTTC,CASSSGHLSGANVLTF
few,-,TRBJ2-5,TRBV5-6,TGTGCCAGCAGCTCGTGGCAAGAGACCCAGTACTTC,CASSSWQETQYF
-,-,TRBJ2-7,TRBV12-3/TRBV12-4,TGTGCCAGCAGTTTATATAATGTATATCCTCGGGACACGCGCTTCCACGAGCAGTACTTC,CASSLYNVYPRDTRFHEQYF
once,-,TRBJ2-1,TRBV20-1,TGCAGTGCCGACCCCTACCTGAGCTACAATGAGCAGTTCTTC,CSADPYLSYNEQFF
-,-,TRBJ1-1,TRBV7-9,TGTGCCAGCACCATAGTAGCGAACACTGAAGCTTTCTTT,CASTIVANTEAFF
-,-,TRBJ2-4,TRBV9,TGTGCCAGCAGCCGTTCAGGGCCCCAATCGGGGAACATTCAGTACTTC,CASSRSGPQSGNIQYF
-,-,TRBJ2-5,TRBV4-2,TGTGCCAGCAGCCAAGTCCTAGGGCCCCAAGAGACCCAGTACTTC,CASSQVLGPQETQYF
-,TRBD1,TRBJ2-5,TRBV12-3/TRBV12-4,TGTGCCAGCAGTTTCGCTTACGGGACAGGGGGCTTGGAGACCCAGTACTTC,CASSFAYGTGGLETQYF
few,-,TRBJ2-4,TRBV12-3/TRBV12-4,TGTGCCAGCAGAGGCGAAGAAGGGTCGGACATTCAGTACTTC,CASRGEEGSDIQYF
-,-,TRBJ2-2,TRBV5-1,TGCGCCAGCAGCTTGGCGGGGCAGGGCCGGAGCACCGGGGAGCTGTTTTTT,CASSLAGQGRSTGELFF
-,TRBD2,TRBJ2-7,TRBV29-1,TGCAGCGTTGGGACTAGCGATTCCTACGAGCAGTACTTC,CSVGTSDSYEQYF
-,TRBD2,TRBJ2-1,TRBV7-6,TGTGCCAGCAGCCTGTCGGAGACTAGCCCTACGGAAGAGCAGTTCTTC,CASSLSETSPTEEQFF
few,TRBD2,TRBJ2-3,TRBV7-9,TGTGCCAGCAGCCACGGGAGGTTCAACACAGATACGCAGTATTTT,CASSHGRFNTDTQYF
-,-,TRBJ2-7,TRBV10-2,TGCGCCAGCTACCTTAATTCCCTAATCGGGAGATCCTACGAGCAGTACTTC,CASYLNSLIGRSYEQYF
-,TRBD1,TRBJ1-3,TRBV20-1,TGCAGTGCTAGAGATAGTGCCTTCGGGACAGGGTCAGGAAACACCATATATTTT,CSARDSAFGTGSGNTIYF
-,-,TRBJ1-1,TRBV7-2,TGTGCCAGCAGCTGGGGACACACTAACACTGAAGCTTTCTTT,CASSWGHTNTEAFF
-,-,TRBJ2-3,TRBV2,TGTGCCAGCTTTAAGCCACCGACTAGTACAGATACGCAGTATTTT,CASFKPPTSTDTQYF